The 16 T cell receptor beta chains listed next were all sequenced from one sample in a study of identical twins. From the 5' RACE reads, TCRdb called clonotypes with MiXCR, one entry per CDR3 protein. In the table there are roughly 200,000 distinct CDR3 sequences, less than 20% of which are singletons. This same sample was also taken into another study, of T cells expressing NK-cell markers.

Material: CD8+ T cells sorted from blood. Every receptor here comes from a woman between 18 and 29 years old in good health.

This clonotype was recorded only once. The J gene is TRBJ2-2, the V gene TRBV14, with 10 nucleotides matching TRBD2. Per germline, CDR1 SGHDN and CDR2 FVKESK. V shed 4 bases and J 6 bases; nucleotides not matched to a gene: 5. The CDR3 consists of 15 residues. The CDR3 bases are TGTGCCAGCAGCCCCCCAGCGGGGGGGCCCGGGGAGCTGTTTTTT. Translation gives CASSPPAGGPGELFF.

This chain connects TRBV12-3 or TRBV12-4 to TRBJ2-3; TRBD2 aligns across 9 bases. The CDR3 extends over 15 amino acids. Losses at the gene ends were 3 bases for V and 5 bases for J; bases not matched to a gene: 6. CDR3 region: CASSFDLAGRDTQYF. CDR3 nucleotide sequence: TGTGCCAGCAGTTTCGATCTAGCGGGGAGAGATACGCAGTATTTT.

This clonotype was found a few times. The rearrangement links TRBV20-1 to TRBJ2-7; D gene ambiguous. The germline V gene has CDR1 DFQATT and CDR2 SNEGSKA (reference sequence). This CDR3 is 13 amino acids long. V dropped 5 bases and J dropped 4 bases, with 15 bases sitting between them. As DNA, the CDR3 is TGCAGTGCTGACCTACTGGAGCAGTACGAGCAGTACTTC. Amino acid sequence: CSADLLEQYEQYF.

The CDR3 nucleotides are TGTGCCAGCAGTTACTCGACGGGGCAAGCTTTCTTT. Amino acids: CASSYSTGQAFF. The rearrangement joins TRBV6-5 to TRBJ1-1, with a tentative D call TRBD1 (5 bases). Germline CDR1 and CDR2: MNHEY and SVGAGI. V lost 0 bases and J 9 bases, leaving 8 bases between the germline ends. The CDR3 runs 12 residues.

The chain employs TRBV3-1 and TRBJ2-1, with D tentatively TRBD2 (5 bases). Trimming cost V 1 base and J 2 bases, with 12 bases left between them. The CDR3 is 16 amino acids. Germline values: CDR1 LGHDT, CDR2 YNNKEL (reference sequence). The CDR3 protein is CASSQGSGKTYNEQFF. DNA of the CDR3: TGTGCCAGCAGCCAAGGCTCCGGGAAGACCTACAATGAGCAGTTCTTC.

The chain employs TRBV9 and TRBJ2-5, with 11 bases matching TRBD2. The trim removed 0 bases at V and 2 bases at J, leaving 9 bases unmatched. Per the germline V gene, CDR1 is SGDLS and CDR2 is YYNGEE. The CDR3 is 18 residues long. The CDR3 DNA sequence: TGTGCCAGCAGCGTAGCCGCTGTCCTAGCGGGGGGACAAGAGACCCAGTACTTC. Its translation: CASSVAAVLAGGQETQYF.

In this sample, this clonotype turned up a few times. This sequence joins TRBV20-1 and TRBJ2-1, with 10 bases identical to TRBD2. The CDR3 totals 17 residues. Losses at the gene ends were 1 base for V and 6 bases for J; bases not matched to a gene: 12. Germline V CDR1 and CDR2: DFQATT, SNEGSKA (reference sequence). The CDR3 DNA sequence: TGCAGTGCTAGAGGCCGAGCGGGGGGGGACGGGGGCAATGAGCAGTTCTTC. This codes for CSARGRAGGDGGNEQFF.

This chain links TRBV29-1 with TRBJ1-1; the D is unclear. Germline CDR1 and CDR2: SQVTM and ANQGSEA. V gave up 6 bases and J gave up 11 bases, with 16 bases separating them. This CDR3 has 11 amino acids. The CDR3 reads CSVERVLEAFF. The CDR3, as DNA: TGCAGCGTAGAGAGGGTCTTGGAGGCTTTCTTT.

The chain has TRBV4-3 and TRBJ2-1; maybe TRBD2 (6 bases). The germline V and J ends were trimmed by 3 bases and 2 bases, with 8 bases remaining between them. Germline CDR1 LGHNA, CDR2 YSLEER. This CDR3 has 14 residues. The CDR3 here is CASSHGGTYNEQFF. The CDR3 DNA sequence: TGCGCCAGCAGCCACGGGGGAACCTACAATGAGCAGTTCTTC.

The gene calls are TRBV5-1 and TRBJ2-1; 9 bases line up with TRBD2. Per germline, CDR1 SGHRS and CDR2 YFSETQ. V trimming: 2 bases; J trimming: 7 bases; junction bases outside the gene matches: 7. There are 15 residues in the CDR3. CDR3 sequence reads: CASSFSRGGQNEQFF. The CDR3 DNA reads as TGCGCCAGCAGCTTTTCGCGGGGGGGCCAAAATGAGCAGTTCTTC.

This clonotype was picked up a small number of times. The genes are TRBV4-3 and TRBJ2-3; unclear D gene. V was pared by 1 base and J by 6 bases, with 14 bases between. CDR1 and CDR2 from the germline V gene are LGHNA and YSLEER. CDR3 length: 15 amino acids. Written as DNA, the CDR3 is TGCGCCAGCAGCCAAGCCTATCTTTCAGAGGATACGCAGTATTTT. It yields the protein CASSQAYLSEDTQYF.

This clonotype was seen only a few times. J is TRBJ2-7 and V is TRBV6-6; D remains unclear. Germline CDR1 reads MNHNY; CDR2 reads SVGAGI (reference sequence). The CDR3 consists of 10 residues. Trimming shortened V by 4 bases and J by 5 bases, and 3 bases separated the two germline ends. The CDR3 nucleotides are TGTGCCAGCAGTTCTAACGAGCAGTACTTC. Translation: CASSSNEQYF.

The V gene is TRBV9, the J gene TRBJ2-5, with a tentative D call TRBD1 (5 bases). With 4 bases removed from V and 4 bases from J, the gap between germline ends came to 17 bases. The CDR3 runs 15 residues. Germline CDR1 and CDR2: SGDLS and YYNGEE. The CDR3 reads CASSPLSKRGETQYF. The DNA of the CDR3 is TGTGCCAGCAGCCCCCTTAGTAAAAGGGGAGAGACCCAGTACTTC. The full variable domain, its missing parts supplied by reference TRBV9 and TRBJ2-5, is DSGVTQTPKHLITATGQRVTLRCSPRSGDLSVYWYQQSLDQGLQFLIQYYNGEERAKGNILERFSAQQFPDLHSELNLSSLELGDSALYFCASSPLSKRGETQYFGPGTRLLVL.

The table lists this clonotype with a few counts. V usage is TRBV9 and J usage is TRBJ2-7; the match to TRBD1 covers 8 bases. The trim removed 0 bases at V and 7 bases at J, leaving 6 bases unmatched. From germline, CDR1 is SGDLS and CDR2 YYNGEE. CDR3 length: 14 residues. The CDR3 spells CASSVGQGAWEQYF. In nucleotides, the CDR3 is TGTGCCAGCAGCGTAGGTCAGGGGGCCTGGGAGCAGTACTTC.

The chain employs TRBV2 and TRBJ2-7, with D maybe TRBD2 (5 bases). Germline V CDR1 and CDR2: SNHLY, FYNNEI. This CDR3 spans 15 amino acids. The ends were cut back, 7 bases at V and 0 bases at J, with 16 bases in the middle. CDR3 residues: CASKVSSGTSYEQYF. CDR3 DNA sequence: TGTGCCAGCAAGGTGAGCAGCGGAACCTCCTACGAGCAGTACTTC.

This clonotype was detected a few times. The DNA of the CDR3 is TGTGCCAGCAGCGCAGGCCCGTTATACGAGCAGTACTTC. Its translation is CASSAGPLYEQYF. The chain links TRBV7-8 to TRBJ2-7; D is unclear. There are 13 residues in the CDR3. Germline V gene data show CDR1 as SGHVS and CDR2 as FQNEAQ. The V and J ends lost 5 bases and 4 bases respectively, with 12 bases between them. Looking up the rest from reference TRBV7-8 and TRBJ2-7 gives the full variable domain: GAGVSQSPRYKVAKRGQDVALRCDPISGHVSLFWYQQALGQGPEFLTYFQNEAQLDKSGLPSDRFFAERPEGSVSTLKIQRTQQEDSAVYLCASSAGPLYEQYFGPGTRLTVT.